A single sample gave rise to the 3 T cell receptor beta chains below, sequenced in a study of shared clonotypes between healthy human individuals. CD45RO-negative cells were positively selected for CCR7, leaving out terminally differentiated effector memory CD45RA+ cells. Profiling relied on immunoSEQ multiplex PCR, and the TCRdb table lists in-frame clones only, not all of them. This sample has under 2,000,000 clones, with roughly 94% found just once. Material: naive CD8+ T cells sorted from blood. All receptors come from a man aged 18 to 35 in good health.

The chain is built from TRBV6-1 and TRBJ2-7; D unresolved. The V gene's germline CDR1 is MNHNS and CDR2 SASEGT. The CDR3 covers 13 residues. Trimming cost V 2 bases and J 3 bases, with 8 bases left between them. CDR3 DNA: TGTGCCAGCAGTGAATATTGGGGCTACGAGCAGTACTTC. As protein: CASSEYWGYEQYF.

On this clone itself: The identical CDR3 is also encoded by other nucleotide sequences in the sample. DNA for the CDR3: TGTGCCAGCTCGTGGACGGAGAACACTGAAGCTTTCTTT. It specifies CASSWTENTEAFF. This sequence joins TRBV5-6 and TRBJ1-1; unclear D gene. This CDR3 region has 13 residues. Trimming removed 7 bases at V and 1 base at J, with 11 bases between. In germline, CDR1 is SGHDT, CDR2 YYEEEE.

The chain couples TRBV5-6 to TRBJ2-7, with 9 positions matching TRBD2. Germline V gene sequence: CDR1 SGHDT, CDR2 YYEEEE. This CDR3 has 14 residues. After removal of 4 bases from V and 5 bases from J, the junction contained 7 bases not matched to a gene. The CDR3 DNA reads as TGTGCCAGCAGCGGTAGCGGGAGTGTAAACGAGCAGTACTTC. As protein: CASSGSGSVNEQYF.